Shown below are 3 T cell receptor beta chains from a single sample sequenced in a study of post-analysis software for immune sequencing data. What these receptors recognize is not known. The study, taken as a whole, reports: In patients, TRBV5-6, TRBV5-1 and TRBV20-1 belonged to five or six TRBV segments found more frequently than in controls.

Libraries were made from TCR beta cDNA, and they carried unique molecular identifiers. Using its own MiXCR run on the PCR reads, TCRdb lists one record per CDR3 protein. The sample has 500,000 to 600,000 distinct CDR3 sequences, 44% seen once; the top ten hold 1.7%. The sample was blood. The receptors come from a girl aged 5-17 years with multiple sclerosis.

This clonotype was seen a few times. This chain joins TRBV5-6 and TRBJ2-5; 7 bases align to TRBD2. J was trimmed by 5 bases and V by 1 base; bases with no gene match: 8. The CDR3 has 15 residues. Germline loops: CDR1 SGHDT, CDR2 YYEEEE. The CDR3 protein is CASSLRTRLLETQYF. The DNA for the CDR3 is TGTGCCAGCAGCTTGAGGACTAGACTTCTGGAGACCCAGTACTTC.

The chain recombines TRBV11-2 with TRBJ2-1; D unclear. Trimming removed 1 base from V and 7 bases from J, with 8 bases in between. This CDR3 contains 13 residues. Germline CDR1 SGHAT, CDR2 FQNNGV. CDR3: CASSLGLMNEQFF. As DNA, the CDR3 is TGTGCCAGCAGCTTAGGCCTAATGAATGAGCAGTTCTTC.

This clonotype was counted between two and nine times. This CDR3 reads CASSSLPGQGVDTQYF. The DNA of the CDR3 is TGTGCCAGCAGCTCGCTACCGGGACAGGGGGTAGATACGCAGTATTTT. This chain links TRBV7-2 with TRBJ2-3; TRBD1 agrees at 11 bases. V was clipped by 4 bases and J by 5 bases; unmatched bases: 8. Per the germline V gene, CDR1 is SGHTA and CDR2 is FQGNSA. This CDR3 is built from 16 residues.